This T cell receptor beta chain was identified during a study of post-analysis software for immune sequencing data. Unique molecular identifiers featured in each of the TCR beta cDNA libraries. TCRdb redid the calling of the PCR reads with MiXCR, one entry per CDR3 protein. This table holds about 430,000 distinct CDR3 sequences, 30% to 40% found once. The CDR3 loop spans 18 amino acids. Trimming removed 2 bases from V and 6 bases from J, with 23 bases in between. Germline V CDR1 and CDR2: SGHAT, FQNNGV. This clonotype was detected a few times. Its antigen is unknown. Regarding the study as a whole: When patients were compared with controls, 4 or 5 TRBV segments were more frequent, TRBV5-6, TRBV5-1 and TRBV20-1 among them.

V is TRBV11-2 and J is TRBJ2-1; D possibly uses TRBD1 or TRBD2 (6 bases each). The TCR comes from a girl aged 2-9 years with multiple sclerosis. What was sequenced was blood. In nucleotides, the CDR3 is TGTGCCAGCAGCTTAACCCTTTTTCAGGGGCGGGGAGGCAATGAGCAGTTCTTC. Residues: CASSLTLFQGRGGNEQFF.